A single T cell receptor beta chain is shown here with its context. The data were obtained in a study of blood T cell repertoires in COVID-19. V was clipped by 5 bases and J by 4 bases; unmatched bases: 3. Germline V lookup: CDR1 SGHRS, CDR2 YFSETQ. This CDR3 is 14 amino acids long. Method: immunoSEQ multiplex PCR; TCRdb's copy keeps in-frame clones and lacks some. The sample comprises tens of thousands of clones, roughly 71% of which are singletons, and under 15% rests with the top ten. The receptor's source is a man in his sixties with COVID-19, enrolled during active disease. The chain combines TRBV5-1 with TRBJ2-1; TRBD1 matches 10 bases. The sample comprised peripheral blood. CDR3 DNA sequence: TGCGCCAGCAGACGGGACAGGGGATACAATGAGCAGTTCTTC. Encoded protein: CASRRDRGYNEQFF. Drawing the rest from reference TRBV5-1 and TRBJ2-1, the complete variable domain is KAGVTQTPRYLIKTRGQQVTLSCSPISGHRSVSWYQQTPGQGLQFLFEYFSETQRNKGNFPGRFSGRQFSNSRSEMNVSTLELGDSALYLCASRRDRGYNEQFFGPGTRLTVL.